A single TCR beta chain is shown here with its context. CDR1 is DFQATT, CDR2 SNEGSKA, per germline (reference sequence). V was shortened by 5 bases and J by 3 bases, with 14 bases between the two germline ends. The CDR3 consists of 13 residues. This sample was taken from a study of T-cell reconstitution after alpha-beta-depleted transplantation in children. This sample's TCRbeta library carried unique molecular identifier barcodes. TCRdb analysed the PCR reads with MiXCR anew, one entry per CDR3 protein. The data show roughly 500,000 distinct CDR3 sequences, over 9.5% seen once. This TCR was sampled from a child aged 2 to 15 with inherited bone marrow failure, due to receive a stem cell transplant. This sequence joins TRBV20-1 and TRBJ2-7; the D gene is possibly TRBD2 (6 bases). The sequencing used PBMCs, collected before TCRalphabeta/CD19-depleted stem cell transplant. The CDR3 protein is CSALTGLYYEQYF. As DNA, the CDR3 is TGCAGTGCTTTAACGGGACTGTACTACGAGCAGTACTTC.